This T cell receptor beta chain was identified during a study of blood T cell repertoires in COVID-19. About the research overall: COVID-19 samples collected from the United States, Italy and Spain covered acute and convalescent phases.

Only in-frame clones appear in the TCRdb table, and some are missing; sequencing was by immunoSEQ multiplex PCR. The table records some 320,000 clones, about 87% of them present only once. Trimming pared 6 bases from V and 0 bases from J, leaving 11 bases between. The length of the CDR3 is 15 residues. Per germline, CDR1 MDHEN and CDR2 SYDVKM. This chain connects TRBV28 to TRBJ2-2, with TRBD1 as a possible D gene (6 bases). The clonotype originates from a woman in her thirties who had recovered from COVID-19. The material sequenced was peripheral blood. The CDR3 protein is CASRVQGANTGELFF. The DNA of the CDR3 is TGTGCCAGCAGAGTACAGGGTGCGAACACCGGGGAGCTGTTTTTT.